In its sample, the clone carrying this T cell receptor beta chain was seen a few times. As yet, its antigen is unknown. This sample was included in a study of human T cells and chemical hapten exposure. Study overall: Application of 0.01% DPC to the upper back was done by patch test, with a reading at 6 days. Slight differences in pooled library volume were the main source of varying TCR yields across samples.

Whole-study results and caveats: Patch test score rose with PT1 expanded TCRs, significant at 8, 16, 32, not 4.

Via MiXCR, TCRdb re-called the RACE reads, giving one row per CDR3 protein. The table includes tens of thousands of distinct CDR3 sequences, around 6.6% detected once. The time point was: pre-sensitization, week 0. Treatment reported: therapeutic diphenylcyclopropenone sensitization with weekly scalp DPC. From whole blood left unfractionated, total RNA was extracted. Germline values: CDR1 SGHVS, CDR2 FQNEAQ. CDR3 length: 17 amino acids. Unmatched junction bases numbered 5, after V lost 1 base and J lost 1 base. The sequencing used whole blood, collected in connection with sensitization to the hapten diphenylcyclopropenone (DPC). The chain employs TRBV7-8 and TRBJ1-5; 9 bases align to TRBD1. The sequence came from a woman in her 30s with alopecia areata. Some clones in this sample may be carry-over from other donors' samples. The CDR3, as DNA: TGTGCCAGCAGCTTAGACAGGGGGCCGGAGAGCAATCAGCCCCAGCATTTT. Translation: CASSLDRGPESNQPQHF. Using reference TRBV7-8 and TRBJ1-5 for the parts outside the CDR3, the full variable domain is GAGVSQSPRYKVAKRGQDVALRCDPISGHVSLFWYQQALGQGPEFLTYFQNEAQLDKSGLPSDRFFAERPEGSVSTLKIQRTQQEDSAVYLCASSLDRGPESNQPQHFGDGTRLSIL.